The rows below give T cell receptor beta chains drawn from one sample of a study of memory CD4+ T cells and cytomegalovirus serostatus. Assay used: immunoSEQ multiplex PCR; TCRdb lists only in-frame clones, some missing. Of nearly 50,000 clones listed, 78% are singletons. Source material: memory CD4+ T cells from blood. The source is an adult in good health and CMV-seronegative. Each CDR3 is given with its conserved first and last residue. The D gene is left open where the match is weak. Some rows have no size entry. The others give once, few or many, or a class for an expanded clone.

clone_size: .
d_call: TRBD1
v_call: TRBV6-1
j_call: TRBJ2-4
cdr3_nt: TGTGCCAGCAGTGCAACCGGGACAGGGGGGGCCAAAAACATTCAGTACTTC
cdr3_aa: CASSATGTGGAKNIQYF

clone_size: .
d_call: .
v_call: TRBV4-1
j_call: TRBJ2-2
cdr3_nt: TGCGCCAGCAGCCAAGGCAGGGCGTTTAGGAGAAACACCGGGGAGCTGTTTTTT
cdr3_aa: CASSQGRAFRRNTGELFF

clone_size: .
d_call: TRBD2
v_call: TRBV5-1
j_call: TRBJ2-5
cdr3_nt: TGCGCCAGCAGCCCACCGGGACTAGACGTAGCTGGGACCCAGTACTTC
cdr3_aa: CASSPPGLDVAGTQYF

clone_size: .
d_call: .
v_call: TRBV5-1
j_call: TRBJ1-2
cdr3_nt: TGCGCCAGCAGCCGGCCCGGGGGCTATGGCTACACCTTC
cdr3_aa: CASSRPGGYGYTF

clone_size: .
d_call: .
v_call: TRBV2
j_call: TRBJ2-3
cdr3_nt: TGTGCCAGCAGTGAAGATAGAGCCACAGATACGCAGTATTTT
cdr3_aa: CASSEDRATDTQYF

clone_size: .
d_call: .
v_call: TRBV2
j_call: TRBJ1-4
cdr3_nt: TGTGCCAGCAGTTCGCCTGTTAATGAAAAACTGTTTTTT
cdr3_aa: CASSSPVNEKLFF

clone_size: .
d_call: .
v_call: TRBV28
j_call: TRBJ1-2
cdr3_nt: TGTGCCAGCAGTCTCTTTAGTGATCGGCATGGCTACACCTTC
cdr3_aa: CASSLFSDRHGYTF

clone_size: few
d_call: TRBD1
v_call: TRBV5-1
j_call: TRBJ1-2
cdr3_nt: TGCGCCAGCAGCCCCCGGCAGGGGGCACATGGCTACACCTTC
cdr3_aa: CASSPRQGAHGYTF

clone_size: .
d_call: .
v_call: TRBV2
j_call: TRBJ1-1
cdr3_nt: TGTGCCAGCACCCTTGGGGAGAACACTGAAGCTTTCTTT
cdr3_aa: CASTLGENTEAFF

clone_size: once
d_call: TRBD1
v_call: TRBV10-1
j_call: TRBJ1-4
cdr3_nt: TGCGCCAGCCAATTTTACCGGGACAGGGCTCTTGCAACTAATGAAAAACTGTTTTTT
cdr3_aa: CASQFYRDRALATNEKLFF

clone_size: once
d_call: .
v_call: TRBV5-4
j_call: TRBJ2-5
cdr3_nt: TGTGCCAGCAGCCCGGACAACAGGGCGCAAGAGACCCAGTACTTC
cdr3_aa: CASSPDNRAQETQYF

clone_size: .
d_call: TRBD1
v_call: TRBV7-2
j_call: TRBJ2-7
cdr3_nt: TGTGCCAGCAGCTTAGGGGGACAGGGGTACTACGAGCAGTACTTC
cdr3_aa: CASSLGGQGYYEQYF

clone_size: .
d_call: .
v_call: TRBV30
j_call: TRBJ1-6
cdr3_nt: TGTGCCTGGAGACGGTCGGATTCACCCCTCCACTTT
cdr3_aa: CAWRRSDSPLHF

clone_size: .
d_call: .
v_call: TRBV30
j_call: TRBJ2-1
cdr3_nt: TGTGCCTGGAGTGTAGCGGGTTTATACAATGAGCAGTTCTTC
cdr3_aa: CAWSVAGLYNEQFF

clone_size: .
d_call: .
v_call: TRBV25-1
j_call: TRBJ1-6
cdr3_nt: TGTGCCAGCAGTGATATCATATCACCCCTCCACTTT
cdr3_aa: CASSDIISPLHF

clone_size: .
d_call: .
v_call: TRBV5-1
j_call: TRBJ2-2
cdr3_nt: TGCGCCAGCGGCCTCCTAGTGGGGGACACCGGGGAGCTGTTTTTT
cdr3_aa: CASGLLVGDTGELFF

clone_size: .
d_call: .
v_call: TRBV28
j_call: TRBJ2-2
cdr3_nt: TGTGCCAGCAGTTTAGCCGGTAGGACCGGGGAGCTGTTTTTT
cdr3_aa: CASSLAGRTGELFF

clone_size: few
d_call: .
v_call: TRBV2
j_call: TRBJ2-7
cdr3_nt: TGTGCCTCCTCGGTGGTCGGGGAGCGCGAGCAGTACTTC
cdr3_aa: CASSVVGEREQYF

clone_size: .
d_call: .
v_call: TRBV11-2
j_call: TRBJ1-4
cdr3_nt: TGTGCCAGCAGCTTATCAGGCGGCAGAAATGAAAAACTGTTTTTT
cdr3_aa: CASSLSGGRNEKLFF

clone_size: .
d_call: TRBD1
v_call: TRBV6-5
j_call: TRBJ1-2
cdr3_nt: TGTGCCAGCAGTTACCGGGACAGAGGATATGGCTACACCTTC
cdr3_aa: CASSYRDRGYGYTF

clone_size: .
d_call: .
v_call: TRBV5-1
j_call: TRBJ1-1
cdr3_nt: TGCGCCAGCAGCTTGGACGGGTCCAACACTGAAGCTTTCTTT
cdr3_aa: CASSLDGSNTEAFF

clone_size: .
d_call: .
v_call: TRBV28
j_call: TRBJ2-7
cdr3_nt: TGTGCCAGCAGTCTAGCCCCCTACGAGCAGTACTTC
cdr3_aa: CASSLAPYEQYF

clone_size: .
d_call: TRBD1
v_call: TRBV14
j_call: TRBJ2-2
cdr3_nt: TGTGCCAGCAGCCGGGACAGGTACACCGGGGAGCTGTTTTTT
cdr3_aa: CASSRDRYTGELFF

clone_size: .
d_call: .
v_call: TRBV2
j_call: TRBJ2-1
cdr3_nt: TGTGCCAGCAGTGAAGTGCTGACGGCCTACAATGAGCAGTTCTTC
cdr3_aa: CASSEVLTAYNEQFF

clone_size: .
d_call: .
v_call: TRBV7-8
j_call: TRBJ2-7
cdr3_nt: TGTGCCAGCAGGTCCCCAGGGGCCCGCGCCTACGAGCAGTACTTC
cdr3_aa: CASRSPGARAYEQYF

clone_size: few
d_call: .
v_call: TRBV30
j_call: TRBJ1-2
cdr3_nt: TGTGCCTGGAGTCTCTCGACTGGTGGCTACACCTTC
cdr3_aa: CAWSLSTGGYTF

clone_size: .
d_call: TRBD1
v_call: TRBV30
j_call: TRBJ1-1
cdr3_nt: TGTGCCTGGAGTCCGGGACAGAGGTCTAACACTGAAGCTTTCTTT
cdr3_aa: CAWSPGQRSNTEAFF

clone_size: few
d_call: .
v_call: TRBV5-1
j_call: TRBJ1-4
cdr3_nt: TGCGCCAGCAGCTTGGGGGCTAATGAAAAACTGTTTTTT
cdr3_aa: CASSLGANEKLFF

clone_size: .
d_call: TRBD1
v_call: TRBV10-3
j_call: TRBJ1-2
cdr3_nt: TGTGCCATCAGTAAGGACAGGGAAGGCTACACCTTC
cdr3_aa: CAISKDREGYTF

clone_size: .
d_call: .
v_call: TRBV30
j_call: TRBJ2-7
cdr3_nt: TGTGCCTGGAGTAGAGGGGACGAGCAGTACTTC
cdr3_aa: CAWSRGDEQYF